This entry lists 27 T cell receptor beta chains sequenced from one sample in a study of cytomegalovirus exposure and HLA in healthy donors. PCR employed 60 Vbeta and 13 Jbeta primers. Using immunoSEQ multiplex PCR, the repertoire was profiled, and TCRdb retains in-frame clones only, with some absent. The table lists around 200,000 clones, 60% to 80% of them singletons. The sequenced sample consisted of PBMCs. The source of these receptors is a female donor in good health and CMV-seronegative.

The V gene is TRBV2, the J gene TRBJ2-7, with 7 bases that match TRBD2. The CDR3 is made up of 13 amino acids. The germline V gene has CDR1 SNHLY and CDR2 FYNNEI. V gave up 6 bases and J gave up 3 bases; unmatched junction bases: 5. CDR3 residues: CASRGSGVYEQYF. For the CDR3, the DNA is TGTGCCAGCAGGGGGAGCGGGGTCTACGAGCAGTACTTC.

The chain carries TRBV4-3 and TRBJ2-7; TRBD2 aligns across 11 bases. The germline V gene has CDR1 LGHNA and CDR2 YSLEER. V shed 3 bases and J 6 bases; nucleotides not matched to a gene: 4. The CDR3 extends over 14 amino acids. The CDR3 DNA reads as TGCGCCAGCAGCCAGACTAGCGGGGTAGGCGAGCAGTACTTC. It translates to CASSQTSGVGEQYF.

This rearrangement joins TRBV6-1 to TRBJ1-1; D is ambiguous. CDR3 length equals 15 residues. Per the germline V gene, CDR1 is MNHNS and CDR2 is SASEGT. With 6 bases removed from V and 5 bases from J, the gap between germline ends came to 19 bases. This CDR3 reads CASSFGREVRTEAFF. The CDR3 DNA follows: TGTGCCAGCAGCTTCGGTAGGGAGGTAAGAACTGAAGCTTTCTTT.

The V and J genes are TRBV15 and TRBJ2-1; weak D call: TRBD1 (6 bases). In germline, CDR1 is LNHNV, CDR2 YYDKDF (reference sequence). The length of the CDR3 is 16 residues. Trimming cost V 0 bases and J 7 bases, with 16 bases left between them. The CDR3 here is CATSRDGQRVGNEQFF. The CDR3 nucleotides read TGTGCCACCAGCAGAGATGGACAGAGGGTGGGAAATGAGCAGTTCTTC. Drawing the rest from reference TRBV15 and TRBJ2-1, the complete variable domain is DAMVIQNPRYQVTQFGKPVTLSCSQTLNHNVMYWYQQKSSQAPKLLFHYYDKDFNNEADTPDNFQSRRPNTSFCFLDIRSPGLGDTAMYLCATSRDGQRVGNEQFFGPGTRLTVL.

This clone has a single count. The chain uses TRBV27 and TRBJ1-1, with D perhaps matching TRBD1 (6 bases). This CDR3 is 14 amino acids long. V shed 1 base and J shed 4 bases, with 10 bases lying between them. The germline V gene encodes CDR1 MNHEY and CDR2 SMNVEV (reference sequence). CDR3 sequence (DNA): TGTGCCAGCAGTTTATTTTTACAGGGCACTGAAGCTTTCTTT. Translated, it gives CASSLFLQGTEAFF.

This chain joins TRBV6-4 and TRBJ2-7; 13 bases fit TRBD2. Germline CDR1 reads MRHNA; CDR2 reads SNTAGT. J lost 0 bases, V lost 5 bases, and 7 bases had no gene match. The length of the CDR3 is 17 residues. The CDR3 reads CASSLGLAGHVSYEQYF. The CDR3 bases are TGTGCCAGCAGTCTGGGACTAGCGGGACATGTCTCCTACGAGCAGTACTTC.

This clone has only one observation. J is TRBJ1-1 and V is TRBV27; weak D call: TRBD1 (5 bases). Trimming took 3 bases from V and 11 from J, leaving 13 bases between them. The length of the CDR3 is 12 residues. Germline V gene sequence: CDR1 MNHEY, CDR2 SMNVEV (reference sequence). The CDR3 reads CASSLGQGRAFF. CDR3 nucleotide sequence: TGTGCCAGCAGTTTGGGGCAGGGAAGGGCTTTCTTT.

The CDR3 DNA is TGTGCCAGCAGCCAGGGACTTTTCGAGCAGTTCTTC. Amino acids: CASSQGLFEQFF. The V and J genes are TRBV5-6 and TRBJ2-1; weak D call: TRBD2 (6 bases). The CDR3 is made up of 12 amino acids. Trimming shortened V by 4 bases and J by 10 bases, and 12 bases separated the two germline ends. CDR1 and CDR2 from the germline V gene are SGHDT and YYEEEE.

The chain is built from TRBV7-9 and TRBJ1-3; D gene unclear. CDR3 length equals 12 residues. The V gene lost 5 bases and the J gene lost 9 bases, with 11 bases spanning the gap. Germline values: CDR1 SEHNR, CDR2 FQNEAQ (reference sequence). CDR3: CASSPREGTIYF. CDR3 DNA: TGTGCCAGCAGCCCGAGAGAGGGCACCATATATTTT.

This CDR3 is CAWSPLGGYYEQYF. The CDR3 nucleotides are TGTGCCTGGAGCCCCTTGGGGGGTTACTACGAGCAGTACTTC. The V gene is TRBV30, the J gene TRBJ2-7, with a weak D call TRBD2 (6 bases). V gave up 3 bases and J gave up 3 bases, with 15 bases separating them. The CDR3 is 14 amino acids. CDR1 is GTSNPN and CDR2 is SVGIG in the germline V gene (reference sequence).

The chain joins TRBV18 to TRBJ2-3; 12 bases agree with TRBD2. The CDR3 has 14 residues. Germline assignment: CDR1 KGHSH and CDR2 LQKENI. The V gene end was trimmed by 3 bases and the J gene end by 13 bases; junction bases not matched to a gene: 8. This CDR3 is CASSPVLAGGLEYF. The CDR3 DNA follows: TGTGCCAGCTCACCTGTGCTAGCGGGGGGGCTTGAGTATTTT.

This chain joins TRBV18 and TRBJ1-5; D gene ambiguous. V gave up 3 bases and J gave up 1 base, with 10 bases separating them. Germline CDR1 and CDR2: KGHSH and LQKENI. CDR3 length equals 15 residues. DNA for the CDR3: TGTGCCAGCTCACCGGACGGGATGAGCAATCAGCCCCAGCATTTT. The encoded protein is CASSPDGMSNQPQHF.

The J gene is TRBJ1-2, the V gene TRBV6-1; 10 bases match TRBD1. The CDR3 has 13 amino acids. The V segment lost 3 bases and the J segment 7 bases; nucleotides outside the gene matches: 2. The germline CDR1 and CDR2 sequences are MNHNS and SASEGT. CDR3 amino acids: CASSDRDRGGYTF. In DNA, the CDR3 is TGTGCCAGCAGTGACAGGGACAGGGGTGGCTACACCTTC.

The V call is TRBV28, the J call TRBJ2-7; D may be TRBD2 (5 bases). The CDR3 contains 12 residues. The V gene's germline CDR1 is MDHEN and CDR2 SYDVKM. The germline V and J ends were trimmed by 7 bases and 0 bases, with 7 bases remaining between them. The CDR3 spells CASTLASYEQYF. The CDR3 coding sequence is TGTGCCAGCACCCTAGCCTCCTACGAGCAGTACTTC.

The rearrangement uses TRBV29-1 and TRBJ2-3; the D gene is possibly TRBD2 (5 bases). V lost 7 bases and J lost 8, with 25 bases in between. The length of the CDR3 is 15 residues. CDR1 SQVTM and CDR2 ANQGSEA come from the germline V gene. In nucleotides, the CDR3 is TGCAGCGACACCCTCAGCCGGGGTCCCCTAGGTACGCAGTATTTT. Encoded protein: CSDTLSRGPLGTQYF.

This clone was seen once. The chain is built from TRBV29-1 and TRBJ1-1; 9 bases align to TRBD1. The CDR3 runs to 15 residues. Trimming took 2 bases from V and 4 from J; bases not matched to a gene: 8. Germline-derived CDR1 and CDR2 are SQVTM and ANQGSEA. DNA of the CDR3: TGCAGCGTTGAAAGAGGGGGGGGACAGGGCACTGAAGCTTTCTTT. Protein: CSVERGGGQGTEAFF.

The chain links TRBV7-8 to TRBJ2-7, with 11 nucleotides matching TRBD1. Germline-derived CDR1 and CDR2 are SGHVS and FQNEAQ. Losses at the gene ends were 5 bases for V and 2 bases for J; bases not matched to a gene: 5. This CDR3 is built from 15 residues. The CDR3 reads CASSRDRGSPYEQYF. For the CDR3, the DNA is TGTGCCAGCAGCCGGGACAGGGGGTCACCCTACGAGCAGTACTTC.

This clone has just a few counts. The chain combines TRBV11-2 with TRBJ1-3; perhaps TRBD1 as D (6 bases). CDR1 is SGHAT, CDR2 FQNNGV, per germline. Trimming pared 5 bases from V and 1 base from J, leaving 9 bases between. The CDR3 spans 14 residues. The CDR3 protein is CASSRGGSGNTIYF. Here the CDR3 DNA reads TGTGCCAGCAGCCGAGGGGGTTCTGGAAACACCATATATTTT.

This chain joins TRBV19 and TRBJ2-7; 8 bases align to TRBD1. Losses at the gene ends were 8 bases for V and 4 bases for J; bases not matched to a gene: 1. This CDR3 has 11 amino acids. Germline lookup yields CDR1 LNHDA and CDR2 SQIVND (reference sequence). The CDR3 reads CASGDRYEQYF. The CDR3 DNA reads TGTGCCAGTGGGGACAGGTACGAGCAGTACTTC.

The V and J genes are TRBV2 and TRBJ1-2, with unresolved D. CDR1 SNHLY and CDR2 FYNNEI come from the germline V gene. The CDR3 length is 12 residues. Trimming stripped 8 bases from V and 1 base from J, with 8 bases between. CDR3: CASVDNNYGYTF. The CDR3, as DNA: TGTGCCAGCGTAGACAATAACTATGGCTACACCTTC.

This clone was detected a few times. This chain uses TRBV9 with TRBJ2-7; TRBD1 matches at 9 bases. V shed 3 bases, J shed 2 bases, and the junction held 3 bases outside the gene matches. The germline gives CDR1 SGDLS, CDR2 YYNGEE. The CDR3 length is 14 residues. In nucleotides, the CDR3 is TGTGCCAGCAGCGAGGGACAGGGTACCTACGAGCAGTACTTC. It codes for CASSEGQGTYEQYF. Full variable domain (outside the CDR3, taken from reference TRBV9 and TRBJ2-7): DSGVTQTPKHLITATGQRVTLRCSPRSGDLSVYWYQQSLDQGLQFLIQYYNGEERAKGNILERFSAQQFPDLHSELNLSSLELGDSALYFCASSEGQGTYEQYFGPGTRLTVT.

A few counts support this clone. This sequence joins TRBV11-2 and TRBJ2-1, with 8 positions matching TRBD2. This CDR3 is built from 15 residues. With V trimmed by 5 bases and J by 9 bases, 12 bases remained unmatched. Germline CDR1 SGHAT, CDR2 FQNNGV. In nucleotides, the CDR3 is TGTGCCAGCAGCCACTCAGCGGGAGAAGGAGGTGAGCAGTTCTTC. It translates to CASSHSAGEGGEQFF.

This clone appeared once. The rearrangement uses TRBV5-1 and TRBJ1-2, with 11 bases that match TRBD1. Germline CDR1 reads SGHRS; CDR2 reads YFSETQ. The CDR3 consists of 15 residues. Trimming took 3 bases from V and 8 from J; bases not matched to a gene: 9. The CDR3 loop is CASSSQGQGAGGYTF. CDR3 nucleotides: TGCGCCAGCAGCTCTCAAGGACAGGGGGCGGGAGGCTACACCTTC. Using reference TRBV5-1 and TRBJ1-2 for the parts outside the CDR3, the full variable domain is KAGVTQTPRYLIKTRGQQVTLSCSPISGHRSVSWYQQTPGQGLQFLFEYFSETQRNKGNFPGRFSGRQFSNSRSEMNVSTLELGDSALYLCASSSQGQGAGGYTFGSGTRLTVV.

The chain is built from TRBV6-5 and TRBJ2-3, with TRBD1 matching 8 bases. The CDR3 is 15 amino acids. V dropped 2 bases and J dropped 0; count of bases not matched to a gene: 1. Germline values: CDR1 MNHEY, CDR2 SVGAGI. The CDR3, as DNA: TGTGCCAGCAGTTACCGGGACAGGAGCACAGATACGCAGTATTTT. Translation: CASSYRDRSTDTQYF.

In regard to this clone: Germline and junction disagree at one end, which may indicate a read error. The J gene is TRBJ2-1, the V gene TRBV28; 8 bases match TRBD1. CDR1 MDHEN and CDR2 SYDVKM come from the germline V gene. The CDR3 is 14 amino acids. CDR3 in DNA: TGTGCCAGTAGTTGGACAGGGATGGACAATGAGCAGTTCTTC. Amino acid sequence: CASSWTGMDNEQFF.

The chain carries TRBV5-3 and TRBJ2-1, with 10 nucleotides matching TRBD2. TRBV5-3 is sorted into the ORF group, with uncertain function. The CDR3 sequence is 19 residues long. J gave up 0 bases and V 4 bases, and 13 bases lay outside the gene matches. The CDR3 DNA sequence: TGTGCCAGAAGCATCCGTCTAGCGGGGGACTATTTCTCCTACAATGAGCAGTTCTTC. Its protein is CARSIRLAGDYFSYNEQFF.

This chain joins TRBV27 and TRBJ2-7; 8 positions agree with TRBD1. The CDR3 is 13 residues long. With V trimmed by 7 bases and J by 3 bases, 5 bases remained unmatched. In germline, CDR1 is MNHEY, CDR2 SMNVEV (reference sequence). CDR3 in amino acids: CASKTTGGYEQYF. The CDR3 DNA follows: TGTGCCAGCAAGACCACAGGGGGCTACGAGCAGTACTTC.